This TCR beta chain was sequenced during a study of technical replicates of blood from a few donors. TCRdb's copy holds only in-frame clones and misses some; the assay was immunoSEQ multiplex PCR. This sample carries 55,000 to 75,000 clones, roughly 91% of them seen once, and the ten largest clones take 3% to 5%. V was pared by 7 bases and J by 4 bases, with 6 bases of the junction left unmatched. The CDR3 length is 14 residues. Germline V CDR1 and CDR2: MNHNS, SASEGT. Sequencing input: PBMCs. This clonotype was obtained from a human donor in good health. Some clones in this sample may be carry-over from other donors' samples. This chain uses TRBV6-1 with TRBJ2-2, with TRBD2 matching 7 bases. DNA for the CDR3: TGTGCCAGCAAGGTGGAGCGGGGCACCGGGGAGCTGTTTTTT. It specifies CASKVERGTGELFF.